This T cell receptor beta chain was observed in a study of tissue T cells after allogeneic stem cell transplantation. Sequencing used immunoSEQ multiplex PCR; TCRdb keeps in-frame clones, though not all of them. The sample lists about 11,000 clones, approximately 38% occurring once. With V trimmed by 4 bases and J by 1 base, 0 bases remained unmatched. This CDR3 comprises 14 residues. Germline assignment: CDR1 KGHPV and CDR2 FQNQEV (reference sequence). This clone has more than one count but fewer than ten. The genes and germline here are from mouse. The sequenced fragment ends 1 residue before the CDR3 boundary, so the rest is inferred from the germline J gene. Sample time point: mouse harvest day 7 after allogeneic transplant. Mouse grafts combined 10^7 T-cell-depleted bone marrow cells with 10^6 splenic CD5+ T cells.

The sequence came from a female BALB/c mouse given C57BL/6 T cells with graft-versus-host disease after an allogeneic hematopoietic cell transplant. Sequences were obtained from skin. The chain links TRBV26 to TRBJ2-3; 9 nucleotides line up with TRBD1. The part of the CDR3 DNA that was read is TGTGCCAGCAGTCGGGACAGGGGTGCAGAAACGCTGTAT. It specifies CASSRDRGAETLY. The full CDR3 sequence reads CASSRDRGAETLYF.